This TCR beta chain was sequenced in a study of cytomegalovirus exposure and HLA in healthy donors. Looking at the study overall: About 77 million unique TCRs from HLA-typed donors made up an early data release.

About this clone itself: The antigen is undetermined.

V lost 6 bases to trimming and J lost 8 bases, with 13 bases between them. Germline assignment: CDR1 SQVTM and CDR2 ANQGSEA. The CDR3 contains 11 residues. Researchers ran the PCR with 60 Vbeta and 13 Jbeta primers. Sequencing was performed with immunoSEQ multiplex PCR; in TCRdb, only in-frame clones are kept and a portion is missing. The table shows 200,000 to 250,000 clones, with about 80% occurring only once. General observations from the study: Cytomegalovirus-associated status was assigned to about 170 TCR beta chains.

The TCR was taken from a woman aged 40 to 50 in good health and CMV-seropositive. Sample: PBMCs. The rearrangement joins TRBV29-1 to TRBJ1-2; D is ambiguous. The CDR3 DNA is TGCAGCGTAAGCACAGTCTTCGGCTACACCTTC. Its translation is CSVSTVFGYTF.